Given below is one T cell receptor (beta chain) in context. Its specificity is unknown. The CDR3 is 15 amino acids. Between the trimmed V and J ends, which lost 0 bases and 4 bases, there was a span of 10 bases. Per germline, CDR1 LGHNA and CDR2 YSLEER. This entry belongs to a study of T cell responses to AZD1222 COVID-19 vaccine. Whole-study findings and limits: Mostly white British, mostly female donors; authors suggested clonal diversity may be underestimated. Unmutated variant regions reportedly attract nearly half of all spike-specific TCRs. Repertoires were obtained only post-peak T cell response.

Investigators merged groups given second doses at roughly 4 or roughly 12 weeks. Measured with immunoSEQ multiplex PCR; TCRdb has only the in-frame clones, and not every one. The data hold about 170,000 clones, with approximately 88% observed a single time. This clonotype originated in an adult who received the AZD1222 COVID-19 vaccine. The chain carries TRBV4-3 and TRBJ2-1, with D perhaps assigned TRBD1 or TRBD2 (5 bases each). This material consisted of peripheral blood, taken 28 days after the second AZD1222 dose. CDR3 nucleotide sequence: TGCGCCAGCAGCCAAGATGGGACGGGATACAATGAGCAGTTCTTC. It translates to CASSQDGTGYNEQFF.